The 32 T cell receptor beta chains below all came from one sample that was sequenced in a study of blood T cells in healthy people across ages. It was with a sample-barcoded 5' primer and a J-beta primer mix that a second PCR of about 7 to 12 cycles was run. TCRdb recomputed calls from the 5' RACE reads with MiXCR, one row per CDR3 protein. The data show roughly 500,000 distinct CDR3 sequences, 27% seen once. Sequencing was performed on blood. The source of these receptors is a woman aged 70 to 79 in good health.

This clonotype has a handful of counts. In nucleotides, the CDR3 is TGCAGTGCTAGAGGGATGGGACTAGCGGGGGGGCCGGAAGAGACCCAGTACTTC. Its translation: CSARGMGLAGGPEETQYF. V gene TRBV20-1 combines with J gene TRBJ2-5; 16 bases align to TRBD2. The J segment lost 3 bases and the V segment lost 1 base, leaving 8 bases of the junction unmatched. The CDR3 runs to 18 residues. Looked up from germline, CDR1 is DFQATT and CDR2 is SNEGSKA (reference sequence).

V and J are TRBV25-1 and TRBJ1-2; no definite D call. V lost 3 bases and J lost 4, with 15 bases in between. The CDR3 has 15 amino acids. Germline CDR1 reads MGHDK; CDR2 reads SYGVNS. The CDR3 DNA reads TGTGCCAGCAGTGATTCGGGAGGGCGGACCTATGGCTACACCTTC. It yields the protein CASSDSGGRTYGYTF.

This clonotype was observed a few times. This chain connects TRBV10-3 to TRBJ1-2; D gene ambiguous. The CDR3 spans 15 residues. V dropped 7 bases and J dropped 1 base, with 16 bases sitting between them. Germline V gives CDR1 ENHRY, CDR2 SYGVKD. The CDR3 region has the DNA TGTGCCATCACCCAGGAAGGGTCGGGTAACTATGGCTACACCTTC. Translation gives CAITQEGSGNYGYTF.

This clonotype has just a few counts. This chain uses TRBV20-1 with TRBJ2-3, with 7 bases identical to TRBD2. The CDR3 is 10 amino acids. The V gene's germline CDR1 is DFQATT and CDR2 SNEGSKA (reference sequence). For the CDR3, the DNA is TGCAGCCTCGGGGGGGATACGCAGTATTTT. Encoded protein: CSLGGDTQYF.

This clonotype was found a few times. The chain links TRBV12-3 or TRBV12-4 to TRBJ1-1; D is undetermined. Trimming removed 3 bases from V and 2 bases from J, with 13 bases in between. The CDR3 extends over 15 amino acids. CDR3 residues: CASSFSGSRNTEAFF. The DNA for the CDR3 is TGTGCCAGCAGTTTTTCCGGCAGTCGAAACACTGAAGCTTTCTTT.

The chain employs TRBV7-9 and TRBJ1-1, with 9 nucleotides matching TRBD1. The V gene's germline CDR1 is SEHNR and CDR2 FQNEAQ (reference sequence). The CDR3 is 18 amino acids. The junction had 14 bases not matched to a gene; V was cut back by 0 bases and J by 6 bases. The CDR3 DNA reads as TGTGCCAGCAGCTTAGCGTCCCCCGGGACAGGGTGGCGTCCTGAAGCTTTCTTT. Amino acid sequence: CASSLASPGTGWRPEAFF.

This chain uses TRBV5-1 with TRBJ2-5, with D unclear. The DNA end is a closer match to TRBJ2-7, so the J assignment may be wrong. Germline V gives CDR1 SGHRS, CDR2 YFSETQ. This CDR3 has 15 residues. The CDR3 nucleotides read TGCGCCAGCAGCCCGGTAATCCCCGCGTCCTACGAGCAGTACTTC. It encodes CASSPVIPASYEQYF.

The chain couples TRBV12-3 or TRBV12-4 to TRBJ1-2, with a tentative D call TRBD1 (6 bases). This CDR3 has 15 residues. V was pared by 3 bases and J by 0 bases, with 11 bases between. The CDR3 nucleotides read TGTGCCAGCAGTTTTCGAACAGGGTCTAACTATGGCTACACCTTC. This encodes CASSFRTGSNYGYTF.

V usage is TRBV6-6 and J usage is TRBJ1-3; D call uncertain. V lost 6 bases and J 0 bases, leaving 9 bases between the germline ends. The CDR3 contains 14 residues. Germline V gene lookup returns CDR1 MNHNY and CDR2 SVGAGI (reference sequence). CDR3 protein: CASSNRGSGNTIYF. In nucleotides, the CDR3 is TGTGCCAGCAGCAACCGGGGCTCTGGAAACACCATATATTTT.

The J gene is TRBJ1-2, the V gene TRBV25-1; possibly TRBD1 for D (5 bases). Trimming stripped 1 base from V and 7 bases from J, with 16 bases between. Per germline, CDR1 MGHDK and CDR2 SYGVNS. The CDR3 runs 15 residues. The CDR3 here is CASSEFVREGTGYTF. DNA of the CDR3: TGTGCCAGCAGTGAATTTGTTAGGGAGGGGACTGGCTACACCTTC.

This clonotype was found a few times. The chain carries TRBV7-2 and TRBJ1-2; D gene uncertain. CDR3 length equals 16 residues. Germline values: CDR1 SGHTA, CDR2 FQGNSA. V gave up 5 bases and J gave up 7 bases, with 23 bases separating them. CDR3: CASSPIARLVVGGYTF. In DNA, the CDR3 is TGTGCCAGCAGCCCTATCGCCCGACTGGTGGTCGGTGGCTACACCTTC.

Many counts were recorded for this clonotype. The V and J genes are TRBV6-2 or TRBV6-3 and TRBJ1-1; D is ambiguous. Germline V gene data show CDR1 as MNHEY and CDR2 as SVGEGT. Trimming stripped 10 bases from V and 0 bases from J, with 12 bases between. This CDR3 contains 13 residues. The CDR3 region is CATTTDMNTEAFF. CDR3 coding DNA: TGTGCCACTACTACAGACATGAACACTGAAGCTTTCTTT.

This clonotype has a handful of counts. The chain has TRBV25-1 and TRBJ1-4; D gene unclear. V lost 1 base to trimming and J lost 7 bases, with 10 bases between them. The CDR3 spans 14 residues. Germline V gives CDR1 MGHDK, CDR2 SYGVNS. The CDR3 protein is CASSESRSAEKLFF. As DNA, the CDR3 is TGTGCCAGCAGTGAATCAAGAAGTGCTGAAAAACTGTTTTTT.

The table lists this clonotype with many counts. The chain combines TRBV29-1 with TRBJ2-5; D is perhaps TRBD2 (6 bases). CDR1 SQVTM and CDR2 ANQGSEA come from the germline V gene. CDR3 size: 12 residues. V lost 4 bases, J lost 3 bases, and 9 bases lay in between. The CDR3 DNA is TGCAGCGTTGCCGCGGGAAAAGAGACCCAGTACTTC. Its protein is CSVAAGKETQYF.

As for this clonotype: A junction boundary mismatches the germline segment, possibly from a read error. The chain carries TRBV7-2 and TRBJ2-3, with D perhaps given as TRBD1 or TRBD2 (5 bases each). This CDR3 is built from 15 residues. Germline CDR1 and CDR2: SGHTA and FQGNSA. The CDR3 reads CASSLGGLETDAQYF. CDR3 DNA sequence: TGTGCCAGCAGCTTAGGGGGGTTAGAGACAGATGCGCAGTATTTT.

The chain has TRBV11-3 and TRBJ1-4; possible D gene TRBD1, 6 bases. There are 12 residues in the CDR3. V shed 4 bases and J shed 8 bases, with 8 bases lying between them. Germline CDR1 reads SGHNT; CDR2 reads YENEEA. CDR3 nucleotide sequence: TGTGCCAGCAGCTCTCAGGGGGAAAAACTGTTTTTT. Translation: CASSSQGEKLFF. Full variable domain (missing parts from reference TRBV11-3 and TRBJ1-4): EAGVVQSPRYKIIEKKQPVAFWCNPISGHNTLYWYLQNLGQGPELLIRYENEEAVDDSQLPKDRFSAERLKGVDSTLKIQPAELGDSAVYLCASSSQGEKLFFGSGTQLSVL.

This clonotype was recorded a few times. The chain is built from TRBV4-3 and TRBJ2-7; tentatively, D is TRBD2 (5 bases). CDR3 length: 14 amino acids. The V and J ends lost 4 bases and 7 bases respectively, with 17 bases between them. Germline V lookup: CDR1 LGHNA, CDR2 YSLEER. The CDR3 sequence: CASSREVGPGEQYF. The CDR3 DNA follows: TGCGCCAGCAGCCGAGAAGTTGGGCCGGGGGAGCAGTACTTC.

The chain uses TRBV6-1 and TRBJ1-2, with no clear D. Between the trimmed V and J ends, which lost 7 bases and 5 bases, there was a span of 17 bases. Germline CDR1 and CDR2: MNHNS and SASEGT. This CDR3 is 14 amino acids long. In DNA form, the CDR3 reads TGTGCCAGCACCTATCGGACGGGAGGGTATGGCTACACCTTC. Translated, it gives CASTYRTGGYGYTF.

This clonotype was recorded a few times. The chain uses TRBV10-3 and TRBJ2-7; no definite D call. This CDR3 is 12 amino acids long. Trimming took 2 bases from V and 2 from J, leaving 4 bases between them. The V gene's germline CDR1 is ENHRY and CDR2 SYGVKD. CDR3 loop: CAISEEPYEQYF. In DNA form, the CDR3 reads TGTGCCATCAGTGAGGAGCCCTACGAGCAGTACTTC.

This clonotype was seen ten or more times. V is TRBV7-9 and J is TRBJ2-5; no definite D call. The CDR3 runs 16 residues. Trimming took off 3 bases at V and 0 bases at J, with 14 bases between the two ends. In germline, CDR1 is SEHNR, CDR2 FQNEAQ (reference sequence). The CDR3 DNA reads TGTGCCAGCAGCTTTCGTAGGGCGGCCTACCAAGAGACCCAGTACTTC. Its translation: CASSFRRAAYQETQYF.

This clonotype was detected a few times. CDR3 in DNA: TGTGCCACTGCGGGACAGGCCTTAGAGACCCAGTACTTC. The encoded protein is CATAGQALETQYF. The rearrangement joins TRBV10-3 to TRBJ2-5; 8 bases line up with TRBD1. In germline, CDR1 is ENHRY, CDR2 SYGVKD. The CDR3 runs 13 residues. After removal of 10 bases from V and 4 bases from J, the junction contained 8 bases not matched to a gene.

V is TRBV27 and J is TRBJ2-5, with 12 bases lining up with TRBD2. Trimming cost V 5 bases and J 9 bases; bases outside gene matches: 13. There are 16 residues in the CDR3. Germline values: CDR1 MNHEY, CDR2 SMNVEV (reference sequence). CDR3 coding DNA: TGTGCCAGCAGTAACCGCCGACTAGCGGGGGATTCGGCCCAGTACTTC. Translated: CASSNRRLAGDSAQYF.

The V and J genes are TRBV20-1 and TRBJ1-2, with 9 bases fitting TRBD1. V lost 5 bases to trimming and J lost 8 bases; unmatched junction nucleotides: 9. The germline CDR1 and CDR2 sequences are DFQATT and SNEGSKA (reference sequence). The length of the CDR3 is 13 residues. Written as DNA, the CDR3 is TGCAGTGCTCATATCGGACAGGGGAAGGGCTACACCTTC. Translated, it gives CSAHIGQGKGYTF.

The chain is built from TRBV9 and TRBJ2-3; possible D gene TRBD1, 5 bases. V gave up 4 bases and J gave up 0 bases, with 9 bases separating them. This CDR3 has 14 residues. In germline, CDR1 is SGDLS, CDR2 YYNGEE. For the CDR3, the DNA is TGTGCCAGCAGCCCCAGGGTCAGCACAGATACGCAGTATTTT. Residues: CASSPRVSTDTQYF. The complete variable domain, with remaining parts taken from reference TRBV9 and TRBJ2-3, reads DSGVTQTPKHLITATGQRVTLRCSPRSGDLSVYWYQQSLDQGLQFLIQYYNGEERAKGNILERFSAQQFPDLHSELNLSSLELGDSALYFCASSPRVSTDTQYFGPGTRLTVL.

This clonotype was detected ten times or more. The genes are TRBV6-1 and TRBJ2-2; tentative D call: TRBD1 (6 bases). This CDR3 comprises 16 residues. Looked up from germline, CDR1 is MNHNS and CDR2 is SASEGT. V lost 6 bases and J 5 bases, leaving 19 bases between the germline ends. CDR3 loop: CASRDRDTGFTGELFF. As DNA, the CDR3 is TGTGCCAGCAGAGACCGGGACACGGGATTTACCGGGGAGCTGTTTTTT.

This clonotype has more than one count but fewer than ten. V gene TRBV5-1 combines with J gene TRBJ2-2; TRBD2 agrees at 9 bases. Germline V gene lookup returns CDR1 SGHRS and CDR2 YFSETQ. V lost 7 bases and J lost 5; bases outside the gene matches: 9. The CDR3 is made up of 15 amino acids. The CDR3 protein is CASAGGTITTGELFF. In nucleotides, the CDR3 is TGCGCCAGCGCGGGGGGGACTATCACGACCGGGGAGCTGTTTTTT.

This clonotype came up a few times. This sequence joins TRBV7-9 and TRBJ1-1; the D is unclear. The germline V gene encodes CDR1 SEHNR and CDR2 FQNEAQ (reference sequence). This CDR3 has 13 residues. V lost 3 bases and J 7 bases, leaving 12 bases between the germline ends. CDR3 loop: CASSFYERGEAFF. CDR3 nucleotide sequence: TGTGCCAGCAGCTTCTACGAGAGAGGTGAAGCTTTCTTT.

This clonotype was detected a few times. The chain recombines TRBV11-1 with TRBJ2-1, with D possibly TRBD2 on 6 matching bases. In germline, CDR1 is SGHAT, CDR2 FQDESV (reference sequence). The CDR3 is 16 residues long. V lost 3 bases to trimming and J lost 4 bases, with 16 bases between them. The CDR3 nucleotides read TGTGCCAGCAGCTTGCAAGGGCTAGCGAAATACAATGAGCAGTTCTTC. Amino acid sequence: CASSLQGLAKYNEQFF.

This chain connects TRBV29-1 to TRBJ2-7; D perhaps matches TRBD2 (6 bases). The CDR3 totals 13 residues. The V and J ends lost 3 bases and 7 bases respectively, with 16 bases between them. The germline gives CDR1 SQVTM, CDR2 ANQGSEA. The CDR3 loop is CSVERGPPKEQYF. The DNA of the CDR3 is TGCAGCGTTGAGCGGGGTCCTCCTAAAGAGCAGTACTTC.

The CDR3 here is CASSGSTGIQETQYF. The CDR3 DNA reads as TGTGCCAGCAGCGGTTCGACAGGGATCCAAGAGACCCAGTACTTC. V gene TRBV9 combines with J gene TRBJ2-5, with 7 bases matching TRBD1. Unmatched junction bases numbered 6, after V lost 3 bases and J lost 1 base. Germline CDR1 reads SGDLS; CDR2 reads YYNGEE. CDR3 size: 15 residues.

There are a few counts of this clonotype. V gene TRBV7-2 combines with J gene TRBJ1-3, with TRBD1 as a possible D gene (5 bases). V was clipped by 5 bases and J by 6 bases, with 17 bases between them. Germline loops: CDR1 SGHTA, CDR2 FQGNSA. The CDR3 is 15 residues long. This CDR3 is CASSPGQGPLNTIYF. As DNA, the CDR3 is TGTGCCAGCAGCCCCGGACAAGGCCCCTTAAACACCATATATTTT.

This chain connects TRBV6-6 to TRBJ1-5; tentative D call: TRBD1 (6 bases). The CDR3 spans 13 residues. V was pared by 8 bases and J by 5 bases, with 13 bases between. Germline CDR1 is MNHNY and CDR2 is SVGAGI (reference sequence). CDR3 amino acids: CASVRTDYQPQHF. CDR3 nucleotides: TGTGCCAGCGTAAGGACAGACTATCAGCCCCAGCATTTT.